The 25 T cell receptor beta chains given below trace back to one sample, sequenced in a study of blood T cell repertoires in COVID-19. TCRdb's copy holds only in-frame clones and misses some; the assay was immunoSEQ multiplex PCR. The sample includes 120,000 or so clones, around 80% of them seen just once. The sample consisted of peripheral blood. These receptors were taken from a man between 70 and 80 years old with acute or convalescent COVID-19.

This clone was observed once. The CDR3 loop reads CASSSIQENYGYTF. The CDR3 DNA follows: TGTGCCAGCAGTTCGATACAGGAGAACTATGGCTACACCTTC. The chain is built from TRBV28 and TRBJ1-2; a possible D gene is TRBD1 (5 bases). Per the germline V gene, CDR1 is MDHEN and CDR2 is SYDVKM. The CDR3 extends over 14 amino acids. V lost 4 bases, J lost 2 bases, and 11 bases lay in between.

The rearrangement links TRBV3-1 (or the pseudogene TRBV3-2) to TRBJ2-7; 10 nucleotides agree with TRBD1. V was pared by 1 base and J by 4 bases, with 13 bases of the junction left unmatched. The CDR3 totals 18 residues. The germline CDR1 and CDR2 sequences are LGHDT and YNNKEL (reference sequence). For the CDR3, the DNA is TGTGCCAGCAGCCAAGCCATATCCACCGGGACAGGGGCTTACGAGCAGTACTTC. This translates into CASSQAISTGTGAYEQYF.

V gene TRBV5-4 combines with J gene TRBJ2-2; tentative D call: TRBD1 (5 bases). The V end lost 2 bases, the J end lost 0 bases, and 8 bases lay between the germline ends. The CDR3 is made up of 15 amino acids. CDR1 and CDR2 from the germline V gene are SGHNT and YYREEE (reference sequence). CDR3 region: CASSLKTANTGELFF. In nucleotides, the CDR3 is TGTGCCAGCAGCTTAAAGACAGCGAACACCGGGGAGCTGTTTTTT.

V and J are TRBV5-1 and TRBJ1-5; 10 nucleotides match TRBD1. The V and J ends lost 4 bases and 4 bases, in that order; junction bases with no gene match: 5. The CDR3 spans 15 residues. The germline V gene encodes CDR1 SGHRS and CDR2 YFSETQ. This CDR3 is CASSVTGGENQPQHF. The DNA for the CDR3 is TGCGCCAGCAGCGTGACAGGGGGCGAAAATCAGCCCCAGCATTTT.

CDR3 region: CSASQGAQTTEAFF. The CDR3 DNA is TGCAGTGCTAGTCAGGGGGCTCAGACCACTGAAGCTTTCTTT. V usage is TRBV20-1 and J usage is TRBJ1-1; TRBD1 matches 8 bases. Unmatched junction bases numbered 7, after V lost 3 bases and J lost 4 bases. CDR3 size: 14 residues. Germline assignment: CDR1 DFQATT and CDR2 SNEGSKA (reference sequence).

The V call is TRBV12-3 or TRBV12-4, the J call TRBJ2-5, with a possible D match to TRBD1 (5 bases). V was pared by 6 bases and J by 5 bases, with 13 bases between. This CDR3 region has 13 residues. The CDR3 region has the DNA TGTGCCAGCAGCAGACAGTACCGGGAGACCCAGTACTTC. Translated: CASSRQYRETQYF.

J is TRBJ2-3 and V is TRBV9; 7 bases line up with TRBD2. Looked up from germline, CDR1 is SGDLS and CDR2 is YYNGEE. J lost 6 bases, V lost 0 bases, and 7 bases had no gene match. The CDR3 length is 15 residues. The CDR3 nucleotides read TGTGCCAGCAGCGTAGAAGGACTAGTTCTGGATACGCAGTATTTT. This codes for CASSVEGLVLDTQYF.

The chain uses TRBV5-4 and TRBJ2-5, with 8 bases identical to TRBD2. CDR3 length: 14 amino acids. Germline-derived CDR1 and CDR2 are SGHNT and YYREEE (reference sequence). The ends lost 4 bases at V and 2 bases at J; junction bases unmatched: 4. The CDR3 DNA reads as TGTGCCAGCAGCCCGGCGGGGGGACAAGAGACCCAGTACTTC. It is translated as CASSPAGGQETQYF.

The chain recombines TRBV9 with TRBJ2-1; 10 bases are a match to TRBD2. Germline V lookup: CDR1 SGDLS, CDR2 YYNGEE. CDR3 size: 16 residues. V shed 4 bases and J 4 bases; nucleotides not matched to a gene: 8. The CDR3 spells CASSLAGTSVYNEQFF. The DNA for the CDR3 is TGTGCCAGCAGCCTAGCGGGGACTAGCGTATACAATGAGCAGTTCTTC.

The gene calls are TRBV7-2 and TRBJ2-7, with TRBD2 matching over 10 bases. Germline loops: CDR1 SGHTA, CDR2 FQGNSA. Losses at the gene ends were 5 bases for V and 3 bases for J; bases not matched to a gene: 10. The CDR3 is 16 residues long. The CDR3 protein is CASSPLGAGGLYEQYF. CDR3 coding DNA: TGTGCCAGCAGCCCCCTGGGAGCGGGGGGGCTCTACGAGCAGTACTTC.

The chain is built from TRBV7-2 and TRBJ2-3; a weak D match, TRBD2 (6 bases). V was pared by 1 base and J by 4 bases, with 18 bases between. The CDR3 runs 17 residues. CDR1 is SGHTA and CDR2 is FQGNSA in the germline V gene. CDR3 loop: CASSLERQLRGSDTQYF. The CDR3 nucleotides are TGTGCCAGCAGCTTAGAGAGACAGCTTCGGGGGTCAGATACGCAGTATTTT.

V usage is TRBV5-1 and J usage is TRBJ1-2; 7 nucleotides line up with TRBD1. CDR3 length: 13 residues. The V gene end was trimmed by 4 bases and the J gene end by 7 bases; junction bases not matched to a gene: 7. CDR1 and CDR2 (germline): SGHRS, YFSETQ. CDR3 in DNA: TGCGCCAGCAGCGATAGGGGGCGAGGTGGCTACACCTTC. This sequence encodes CASSDRGRGGYTF.

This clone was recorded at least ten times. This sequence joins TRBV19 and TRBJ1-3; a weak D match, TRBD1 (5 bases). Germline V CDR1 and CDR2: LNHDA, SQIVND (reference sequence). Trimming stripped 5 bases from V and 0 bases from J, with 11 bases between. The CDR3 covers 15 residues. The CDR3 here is CASSFKTDSGNTIYF. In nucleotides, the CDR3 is TGTGCCAGTAGTTTCAAGACAGACTCTGGAAACACCATATATTTT.

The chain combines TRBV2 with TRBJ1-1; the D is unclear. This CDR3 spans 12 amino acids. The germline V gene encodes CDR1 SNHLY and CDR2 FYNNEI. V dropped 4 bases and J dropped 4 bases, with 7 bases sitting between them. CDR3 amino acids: CASSVWPTEAFF. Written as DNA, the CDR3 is TGTGCCAGCAGTGTATGGCCCACTGAAGCTTTCTTT.

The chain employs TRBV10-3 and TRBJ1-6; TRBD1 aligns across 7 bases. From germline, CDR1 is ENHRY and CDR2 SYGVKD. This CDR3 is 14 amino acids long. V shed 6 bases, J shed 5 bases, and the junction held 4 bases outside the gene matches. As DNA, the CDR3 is TGTGCCATCAGGCCGGGACAGCATAATTCACCCCTCCACTTT. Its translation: CAIRPGQHNSPLHF.

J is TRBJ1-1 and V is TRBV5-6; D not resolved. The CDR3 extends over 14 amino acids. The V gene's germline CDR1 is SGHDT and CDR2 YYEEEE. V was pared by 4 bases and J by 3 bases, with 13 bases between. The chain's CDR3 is CASSPGGPDTEAFF. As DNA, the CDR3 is TGTGCCAGCAGCCCGGGAGGGCCGGACACTGAAGCTTTCTTT.

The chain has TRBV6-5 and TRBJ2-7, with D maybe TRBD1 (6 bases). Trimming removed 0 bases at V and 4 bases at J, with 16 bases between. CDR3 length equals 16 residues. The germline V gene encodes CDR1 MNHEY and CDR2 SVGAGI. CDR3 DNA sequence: TGTGCCAGCAGTTACTCGAGGGGGTCCACGGGATACGAGCAGTACTTC. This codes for CASSYSRGSTGYEQYF.

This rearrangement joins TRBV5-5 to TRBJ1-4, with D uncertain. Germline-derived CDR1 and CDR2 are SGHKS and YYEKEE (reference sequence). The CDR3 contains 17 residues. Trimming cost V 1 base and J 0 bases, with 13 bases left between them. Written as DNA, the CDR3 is TGTGCCAGCAGCTTGCGAGGGCGGGAGGCAACTAATGAAAAACTGTTTTTT. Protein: CASSLRGREATNEKLFF.

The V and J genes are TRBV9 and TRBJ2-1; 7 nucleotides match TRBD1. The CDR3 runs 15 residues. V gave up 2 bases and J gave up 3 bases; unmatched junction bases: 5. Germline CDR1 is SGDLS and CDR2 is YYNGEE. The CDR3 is CASSVSGQNYNEQFF. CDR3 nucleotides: TGTGCCAGCAGCGTCTCGGGACAGAACTACAATGAGCAGTTCTTC.

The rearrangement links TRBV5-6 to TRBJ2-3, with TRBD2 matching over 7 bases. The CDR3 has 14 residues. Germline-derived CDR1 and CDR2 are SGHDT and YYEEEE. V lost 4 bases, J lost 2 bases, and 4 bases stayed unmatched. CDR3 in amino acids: CASSRGGSTDTQYF. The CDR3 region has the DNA TGTGCCAGCAGCCGCGGGGGTTCCACAGATACGCAGTATTTT.

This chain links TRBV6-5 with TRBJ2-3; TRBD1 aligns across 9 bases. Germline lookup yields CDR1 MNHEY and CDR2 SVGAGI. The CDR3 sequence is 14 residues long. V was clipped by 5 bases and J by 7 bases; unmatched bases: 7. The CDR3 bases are TGTGCCAGCAGTCAATCCGGGACAGGGAATACGCAGTATTTT. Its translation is CASSQSGTGNTQYF.

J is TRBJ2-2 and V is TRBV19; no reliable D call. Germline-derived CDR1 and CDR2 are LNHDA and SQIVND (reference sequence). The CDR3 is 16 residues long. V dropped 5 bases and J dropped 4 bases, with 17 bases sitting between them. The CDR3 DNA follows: TGTGCCAGTAGTTTAACCGGGTCCCCGGGCACCGGGGAGCTGTTTTTT. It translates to CASSLTGSPGTGELFF.

The CDR3 DNA reads as TGTGCCAGCAGCCACGGGGGAAATGGCTACACCTTC. This encodes CASSHGGNGYTF. This chain links TRBV3-1 (or the pseudogene TRBV3-2) with TRBJ1-2; tentative D call: TRBD1 (5 bases). Germline-derived CDR1 and CDR2 are LGHDT and YNNKEL (reference sequence). The length of the CDR3 is 12 residues. V lost 3 bases to trimming and J lost 6 bases, with 8 bases between them.

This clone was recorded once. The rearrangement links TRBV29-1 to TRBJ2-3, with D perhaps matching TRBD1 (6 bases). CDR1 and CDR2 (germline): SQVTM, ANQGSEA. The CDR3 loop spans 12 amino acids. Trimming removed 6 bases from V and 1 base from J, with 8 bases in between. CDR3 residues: CSVRTGTDTQYF. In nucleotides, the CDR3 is TGCAGCGTGCGGACAGGCACAGATACGCAGTATTTT.

The CDR3 spells CASSQDRAPNTEAFF. The CDR3, as DNA: TGTGCCAGTAGCCAAGACAGGGCGCCGAACACTGAAGCTTTCTTT. This sequence joins TRBV19 and TRBJ1-1; 7 bases match TRBD1. CDR1 and CDR2 (germline): LNHDA, SQIVND (reference sequence). V lost 6 bases to trimming and J lost 1 base; unmatched junction nucleotides: 8. This CDR3 is built from 15 residues.